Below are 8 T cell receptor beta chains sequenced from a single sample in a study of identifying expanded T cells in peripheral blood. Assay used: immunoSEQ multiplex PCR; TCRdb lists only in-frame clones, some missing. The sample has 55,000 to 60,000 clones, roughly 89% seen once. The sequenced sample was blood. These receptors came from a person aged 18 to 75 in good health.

CDR3 loop: CASSQGSPTGELFF. CDR3 nucleotide sequence: TGTGCCAGCAGCCAAGGATCTCCCACCGGGGAGCTGTTTTTT. The chain joins TRBV28 to TRBJ2-2; D call uncertain. The CDR3 loop spans 14 amino acids. Per germline, CDR1 MDHEN and CDR2 SYDVKM. Trimming cost V 6 bases and J 4 bases, with 12 bases left between them.

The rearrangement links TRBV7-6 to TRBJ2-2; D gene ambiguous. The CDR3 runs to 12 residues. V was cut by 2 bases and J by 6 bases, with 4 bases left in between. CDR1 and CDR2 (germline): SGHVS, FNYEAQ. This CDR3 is CASSLWAGELFF. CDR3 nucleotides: TGTGCCAGCAGCTTATGGGCCGGGGAGCTGTTTTTT.

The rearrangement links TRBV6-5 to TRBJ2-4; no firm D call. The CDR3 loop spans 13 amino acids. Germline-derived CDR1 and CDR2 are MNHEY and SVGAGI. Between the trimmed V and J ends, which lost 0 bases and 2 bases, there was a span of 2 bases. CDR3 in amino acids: CASSYSSKNIQYF. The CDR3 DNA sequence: TGTGCCAGCAGTTACTCGTCCAAAAACATTCAGTACTTC.

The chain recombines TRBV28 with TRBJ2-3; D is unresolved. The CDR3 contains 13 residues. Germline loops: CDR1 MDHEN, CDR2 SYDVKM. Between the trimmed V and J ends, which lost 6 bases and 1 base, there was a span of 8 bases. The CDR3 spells CASRFRGTDTQYF. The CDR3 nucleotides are TGTGCCAGCAGGTTCCGTGGCACAGATACGCAGTATTTT.

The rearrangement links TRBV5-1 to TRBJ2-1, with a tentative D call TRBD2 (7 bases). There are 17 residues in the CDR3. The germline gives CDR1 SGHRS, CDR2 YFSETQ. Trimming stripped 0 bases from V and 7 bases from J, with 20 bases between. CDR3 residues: CASSLGRGATQGNEQFF. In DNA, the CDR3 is TGCGCCAGCAGCTTGGGCCGGGGGGCCACCCAGGGGAATGAGCAGTTCTTC.

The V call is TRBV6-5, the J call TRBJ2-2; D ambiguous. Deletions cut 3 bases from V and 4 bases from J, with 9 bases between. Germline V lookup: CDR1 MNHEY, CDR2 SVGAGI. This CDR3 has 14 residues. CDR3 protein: CASSYGRFTGELFF. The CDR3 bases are TGTGCCAGCAGTTATGGCCGATTCACCGGGGAGCTGTTTTTT.

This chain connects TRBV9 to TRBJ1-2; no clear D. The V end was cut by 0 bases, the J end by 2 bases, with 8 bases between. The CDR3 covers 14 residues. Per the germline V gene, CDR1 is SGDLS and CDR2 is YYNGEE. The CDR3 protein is CASSVAGWNYGYTF. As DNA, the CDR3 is TGTGCCAGCAGCGTAGCTGGCTGGAACTATGGCTACACCTTC.

The CDR3 reads CASSLGGASDNEQFF. CDR3 DNA: TGTGCCAGCAGCTTAGGGGGGGCATCGGACAATGAGCAGTTCTTC. J is TRBJ2-1 and V is TRBV7-7, with D perhaps assigned TRBD1 or TRBD2 (6 bases each). V lost 1 base and J 5 bases, leaving 12 bases between the germline ends. The CDR3 has 15 amino acids. CDR1 is SSHAT and CDR2 is FNYEAQ in the germline V gene (reference sequence).